This T cell receptor (beta chain) was observed in a study of control samples from healthy donors and cancer patients. Trimming cost V 7 bases and J 4 bases, with 16 bases left between them. Germline CDR1 reads SNHLY; CDR2 reads FYNNEI. The CDR3 runs to 15 residues. Measured with immunoSEQ multiplex PCR; TCRdb has only the in-frame clones, and not every one. The sample has approximately 150,000 clones, 96% seen once. Sequencing was done on a sample of blood. The receptor was derived from a woman aged 30 to 39 in good health. The chain combines TRBV2 with TRBJ1-4, with a tentative D call TRBD1 (5 bases). In nucleotides, the CDR3 is TGTGCCAGCATTCCACTCGGGAGGGGTAATGAAAAACTGTTTTTT. Translation: CASIPLGRGNEKLFF.